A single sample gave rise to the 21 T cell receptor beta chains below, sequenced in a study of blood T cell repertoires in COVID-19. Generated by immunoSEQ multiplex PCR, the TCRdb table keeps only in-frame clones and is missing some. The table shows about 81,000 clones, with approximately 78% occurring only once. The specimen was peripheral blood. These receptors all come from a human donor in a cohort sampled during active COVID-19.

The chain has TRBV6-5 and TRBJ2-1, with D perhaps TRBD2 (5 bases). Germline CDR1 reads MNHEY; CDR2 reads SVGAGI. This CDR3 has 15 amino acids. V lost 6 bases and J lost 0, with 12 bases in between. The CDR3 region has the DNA TGTGCCAGCAGGGAGGCGCCCAGCTCCTACAATGAGCAGTTCTTC. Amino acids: CASREAPSSYNEQFF.

This chain's CDR3 is CASSLGTSGKGEQYF. CDR3 nucleotides: TGTGCCAGCAGCCTGGGGACAAGTGGTAAAGGAGAGCAGTACTTC. The V call is TRBV7-9, the J call TRBJ2-7; tentatively, D is TRBD1 (6 bases). Germline V gene sequence: CDR1 SEHNR, CDR2 FQNEAQ (reference sequence). V was clipped by 5 bases and J by 7 bases, with 21 bases between them. This CDR3 contains 15 residues.

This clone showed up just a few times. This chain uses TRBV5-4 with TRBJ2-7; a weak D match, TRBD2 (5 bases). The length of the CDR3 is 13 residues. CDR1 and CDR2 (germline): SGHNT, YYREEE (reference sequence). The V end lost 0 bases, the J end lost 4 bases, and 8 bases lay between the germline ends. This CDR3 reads CASSLERRYEQYF. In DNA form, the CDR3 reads TGTGCCAGCAGCTTGGAGCGGCGGTACGAGCAGTACTTC.

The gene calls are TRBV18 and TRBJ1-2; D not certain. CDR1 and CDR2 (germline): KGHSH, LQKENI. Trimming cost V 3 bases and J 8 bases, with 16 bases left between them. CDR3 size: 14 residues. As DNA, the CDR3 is TGTGCCAGCTCACCGGTCCCCACTGGTGCCGGCTACACCTTC. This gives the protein CASSPVPTGAGYTF.

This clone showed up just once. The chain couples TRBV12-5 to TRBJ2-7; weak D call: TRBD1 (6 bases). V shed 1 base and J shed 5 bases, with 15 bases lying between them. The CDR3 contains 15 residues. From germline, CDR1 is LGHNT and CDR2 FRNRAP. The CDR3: CASGLGITGTNEQYF. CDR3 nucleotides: TGTGCTAGTGGTTTGGGCATAACAGGGACCAACGAGCAGTACTTC.

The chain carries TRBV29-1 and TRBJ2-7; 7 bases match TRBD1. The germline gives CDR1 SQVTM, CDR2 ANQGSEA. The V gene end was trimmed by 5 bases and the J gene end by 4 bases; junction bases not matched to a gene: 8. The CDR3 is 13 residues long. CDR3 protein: CSVRAGTAYEQYF. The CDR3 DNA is TGCAGCGTTCGAGCCGGGACAGCTTACGAGCAGTACTTC.

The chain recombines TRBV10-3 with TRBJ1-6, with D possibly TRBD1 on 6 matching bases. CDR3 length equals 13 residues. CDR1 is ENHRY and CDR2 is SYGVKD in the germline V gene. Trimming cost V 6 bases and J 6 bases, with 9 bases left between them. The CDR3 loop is CAIRTDSNSPLHF. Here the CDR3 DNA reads TGTGCCATCAGGACGGACAGTAATTCACCCCTCCACTTT.

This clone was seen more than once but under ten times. CDR3 nucleotides: TGTGCCAGCAGCCGGGGGAGCTCACCCCTCCACTTT. Its translation: CASSRGSSPLHF. V and J are TRBV5-4 and TRBJ1-6; tentatively, D is TRBD1 (5 bases). This CDR3 is 12 amino acids long. Germline V gives CDR1 SGHNT, CDR2 YYREEE (reference sequence). With 4 bases removed from V and 10 bases from J, the gap between germline ends came to 9 bases.

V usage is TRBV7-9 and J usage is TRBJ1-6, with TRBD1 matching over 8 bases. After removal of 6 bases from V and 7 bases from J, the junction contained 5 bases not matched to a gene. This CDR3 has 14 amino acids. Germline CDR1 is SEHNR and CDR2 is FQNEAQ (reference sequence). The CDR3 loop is CASRMGQANSPLHF. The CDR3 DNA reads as TGTGCCAGCAGAATGGGACAGGCCAATTCACCCCTCCACTTT.

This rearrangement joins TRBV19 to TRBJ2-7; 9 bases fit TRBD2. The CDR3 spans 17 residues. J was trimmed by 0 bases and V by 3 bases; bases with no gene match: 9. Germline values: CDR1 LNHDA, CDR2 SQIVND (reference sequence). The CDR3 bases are TGTGCCAGTAGTATGCGCTCTAGCGGGGCTTACTCCTACGAGCAGTACTTC. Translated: CASSMRSSGAYSYEQYF. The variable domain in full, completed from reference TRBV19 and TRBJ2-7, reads DGGITQSPKYLFRKEGQNVTLSCEQNLNHDAMYWYRQDPGQGLRLIYYSQIVNDFQKGDIAEGYSVSREKKESFPLTVTSAQKNPTAFYLCASSMRSSGAYSYEQYFGPGTRLTVT.

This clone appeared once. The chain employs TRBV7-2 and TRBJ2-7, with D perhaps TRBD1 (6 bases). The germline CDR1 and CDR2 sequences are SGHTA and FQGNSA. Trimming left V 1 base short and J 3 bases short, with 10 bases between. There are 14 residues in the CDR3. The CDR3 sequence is CASSLGQVDYEQYF. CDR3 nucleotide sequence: TGTGCCAGCAGCTTAGGACAGGTTGACTACGAGCAGTACTTC. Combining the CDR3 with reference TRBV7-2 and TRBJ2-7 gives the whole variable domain GAGVSQSPSNKVTEKGKDVELRCDPISGHTALYWYRQSLGQGLEFLIYFQGNSAPDKSGLPSDRFSAERTGGSVSTLTIQRTQQEDSAVYLCASSLGQVDYEQYFGPGTRLTVT.

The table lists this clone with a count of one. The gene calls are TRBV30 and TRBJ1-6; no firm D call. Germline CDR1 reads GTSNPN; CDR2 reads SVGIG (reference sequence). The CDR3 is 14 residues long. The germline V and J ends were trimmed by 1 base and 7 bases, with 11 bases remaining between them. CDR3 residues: CAWSGRGSNSPLHF. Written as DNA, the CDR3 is TGTGCCTGGAGTGGACGCGGGTCCAATTCACCCCTCCACTTT.

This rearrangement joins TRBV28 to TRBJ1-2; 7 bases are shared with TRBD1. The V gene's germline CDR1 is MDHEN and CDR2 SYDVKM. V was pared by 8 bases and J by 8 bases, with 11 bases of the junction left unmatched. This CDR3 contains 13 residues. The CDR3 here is CASGGAGGVGYTF. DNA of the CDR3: TGTGCCAGCGGGGGCGCAGGGGGAGTAGGCTACACCTTC.

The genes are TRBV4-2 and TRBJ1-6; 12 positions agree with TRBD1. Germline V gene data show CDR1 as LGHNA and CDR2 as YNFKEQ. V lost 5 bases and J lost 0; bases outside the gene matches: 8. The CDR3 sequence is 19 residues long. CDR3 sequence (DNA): TGTGCCAGCAGCGGCGCCGGGACAGGGGGCAGCTCCTATAATTCACCCCTCCACTTT. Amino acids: CASSGAGTGGSSYNSPLHF.

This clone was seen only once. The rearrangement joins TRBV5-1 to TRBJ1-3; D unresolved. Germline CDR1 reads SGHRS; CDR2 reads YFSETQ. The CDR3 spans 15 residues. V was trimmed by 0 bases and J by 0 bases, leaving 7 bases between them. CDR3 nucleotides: TGCGCCAGCAGCTTGGCCGGGTTCTCTGGAAACACCATATATTTT. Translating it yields CASSLAGFSGNTIYF.

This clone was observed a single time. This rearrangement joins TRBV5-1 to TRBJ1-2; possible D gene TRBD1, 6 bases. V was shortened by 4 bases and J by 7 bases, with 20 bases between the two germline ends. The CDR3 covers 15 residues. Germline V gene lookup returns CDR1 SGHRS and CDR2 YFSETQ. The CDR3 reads CASSTRGFTTIGYTF. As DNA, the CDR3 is TGCGCCAGCAGCACCAGGGGATTCACAACTATTGGCTACACCTTC. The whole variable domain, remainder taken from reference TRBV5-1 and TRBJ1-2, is KAGVTQTPRYLIKTRGQQVTLSCSPISGHRSVSWYQQTPGQGLQFLFEYFSETQRNKGNFPGRFSGRQFSNSRSEMNVSTLELGDSALYLCASSTRGFTTIGYTFGSGTRLTVV.

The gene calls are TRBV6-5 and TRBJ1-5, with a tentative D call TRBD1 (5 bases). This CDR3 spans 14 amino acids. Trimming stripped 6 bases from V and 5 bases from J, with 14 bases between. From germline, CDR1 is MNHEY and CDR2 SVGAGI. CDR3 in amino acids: CASRGPKGHQPQHF. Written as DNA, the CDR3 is TGTGCCAGCAGGGGGCCCAAGGGCCATCAGCCCCAGCATTTT.

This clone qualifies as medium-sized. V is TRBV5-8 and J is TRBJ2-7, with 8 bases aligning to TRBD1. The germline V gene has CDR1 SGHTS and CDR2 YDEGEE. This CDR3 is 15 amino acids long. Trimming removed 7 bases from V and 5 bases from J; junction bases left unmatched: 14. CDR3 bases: TGTGCCAGCCCATCCGGTTGGACAGGGACCAACGAGCAGTACTTC. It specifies CASPSGWTGTNEQYF.

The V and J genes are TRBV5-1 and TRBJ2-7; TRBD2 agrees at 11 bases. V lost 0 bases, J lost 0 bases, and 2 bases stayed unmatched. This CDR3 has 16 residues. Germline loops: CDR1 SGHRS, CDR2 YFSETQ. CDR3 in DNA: TGCGCCAGCAGCTTGGCTAGCGGGGGGTTCTCCTACGAGCAGTACTTC. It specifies CASSLASGGFSYEQYF.

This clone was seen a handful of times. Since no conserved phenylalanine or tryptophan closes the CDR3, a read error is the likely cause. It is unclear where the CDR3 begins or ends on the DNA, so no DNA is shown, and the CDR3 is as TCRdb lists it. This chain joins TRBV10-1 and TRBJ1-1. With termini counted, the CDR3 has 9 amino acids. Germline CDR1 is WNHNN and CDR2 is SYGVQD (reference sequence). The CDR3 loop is CASHPVRGV.

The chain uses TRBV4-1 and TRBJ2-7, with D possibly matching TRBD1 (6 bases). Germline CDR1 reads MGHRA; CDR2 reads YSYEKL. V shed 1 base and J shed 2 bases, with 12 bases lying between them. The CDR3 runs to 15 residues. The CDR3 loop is CASSQGPGQTYEQYF. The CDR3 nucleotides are TGCGCCAGCAGCCAAGGTCCGGGACAAACCTACGAGCAGTACTTC.